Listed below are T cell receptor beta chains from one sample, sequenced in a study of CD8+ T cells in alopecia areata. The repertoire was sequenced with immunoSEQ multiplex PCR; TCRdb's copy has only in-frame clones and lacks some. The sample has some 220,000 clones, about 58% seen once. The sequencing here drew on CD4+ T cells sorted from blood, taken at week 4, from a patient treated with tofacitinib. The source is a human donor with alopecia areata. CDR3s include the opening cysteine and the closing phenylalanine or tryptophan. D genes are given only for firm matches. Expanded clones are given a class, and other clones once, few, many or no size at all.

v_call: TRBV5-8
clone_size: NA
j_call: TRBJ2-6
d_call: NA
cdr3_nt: TGTGCCAGCAGCTTTGGGTCTAGCTCTGGGGCCAACGTCCTGACTTTC
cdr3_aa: CASSFGSSSGANVLTF

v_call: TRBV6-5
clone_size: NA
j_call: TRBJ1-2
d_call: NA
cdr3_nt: TGTGCCAGCAGTTACCTGGGGGCGGGCTATGGCTACACCTTC
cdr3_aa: CASSYLGAGYGYTF

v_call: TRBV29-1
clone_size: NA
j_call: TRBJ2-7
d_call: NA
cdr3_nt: TGCAGCGTTGAAGAAAGGTCCAGGGGGGCCTACGAGCAGTACTTC
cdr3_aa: CSVEERSRGAYEQYF

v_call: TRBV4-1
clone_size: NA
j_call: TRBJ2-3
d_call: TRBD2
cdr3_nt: TGCGCCAGCAGCCATATAGCGGGGGGGCCGGGAGATACGCAGTATTTT
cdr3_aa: CASSHIAGGPGDTQYF

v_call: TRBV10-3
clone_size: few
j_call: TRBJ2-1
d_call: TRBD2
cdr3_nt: TGTGCCATCAGGGGGGTAGCGGGGAGCTCCTACAATGAGCAGTTCTTC
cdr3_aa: CAIRGVAGSSYNEQFF

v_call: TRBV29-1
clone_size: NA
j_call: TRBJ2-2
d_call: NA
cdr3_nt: TGCAGCGTTCAGGGCGCCGGGGAGCTGTTTTTT
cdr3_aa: CSVQGAGELFF

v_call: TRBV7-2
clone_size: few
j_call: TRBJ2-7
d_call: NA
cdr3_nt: TGTGCCAGCAGCTTTGCTGTATGGGGCGAGCAGTACTTC
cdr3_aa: CASSFAVWGEQYF

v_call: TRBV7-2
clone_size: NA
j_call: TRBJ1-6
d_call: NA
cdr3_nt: TGTGCCAGCAGCCCGGTTGGTTTGAATTCACCCCTCCACTTT
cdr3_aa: CASSPVGLNSPLHF

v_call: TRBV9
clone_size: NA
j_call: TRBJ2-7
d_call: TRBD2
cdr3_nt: TGTGCCAGCAGCGCAGCGGGAGAGAGGACCTACGAGCAGTACTTC
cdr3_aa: CASSAAGERTYEQYF

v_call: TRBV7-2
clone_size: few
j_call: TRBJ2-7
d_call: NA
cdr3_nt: TGTGCCAGCAGCTTTATGGGTGGCTACGAGCAGTACTTC
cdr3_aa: CASSFMGGYEQYF

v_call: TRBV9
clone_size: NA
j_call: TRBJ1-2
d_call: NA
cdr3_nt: TGTGCCAGCAGCGTAGATGGACACGGAAACTATGGCTACACCTTC
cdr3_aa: CASSVDGHGNYGYTF

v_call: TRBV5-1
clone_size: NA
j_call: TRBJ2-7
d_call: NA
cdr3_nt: TGCGCCAGCAGCTTGGCTGGCGTCAACGAGCAGTACTTC
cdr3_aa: CASSLAGVNEQYF

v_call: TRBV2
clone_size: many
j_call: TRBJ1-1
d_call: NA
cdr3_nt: TGTGCCAGCAGGCGCGGGGGGAACATGAACACTGAAGCTTTCTTT
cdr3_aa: CASRRGGNMNTEAFF

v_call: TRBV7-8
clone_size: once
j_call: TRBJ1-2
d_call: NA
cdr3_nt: TGTGCCAGCAGCTTGGAACCGGGGGGCGCGGGCGGCTACACCTTC
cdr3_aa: CASSLEPGGAGGYTF

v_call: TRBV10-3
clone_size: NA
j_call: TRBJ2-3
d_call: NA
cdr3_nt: TGTGCCATCAGTCGGGGAACCAGCACAGATACGCAGTATTTT
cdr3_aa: CAISRGTSTDTQYF

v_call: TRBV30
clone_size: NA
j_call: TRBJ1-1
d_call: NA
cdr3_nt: TGTGCCTGGAGTATTACCGCTGAAGCTTTCTTT
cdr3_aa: CAWSITAEAFF

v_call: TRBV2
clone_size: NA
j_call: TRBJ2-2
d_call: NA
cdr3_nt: TGTGCCAGCAGGCACGGGTCCGGCAACACCGGGGAGCTGTTTTTT
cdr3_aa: CASRHGSGNTGELFF

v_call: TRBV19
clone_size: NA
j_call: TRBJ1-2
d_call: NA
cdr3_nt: TGTGCCAGTACAATAGGCGGAGCGGGAGGCTACACCTTC
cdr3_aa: CASTIGGAGGYTF

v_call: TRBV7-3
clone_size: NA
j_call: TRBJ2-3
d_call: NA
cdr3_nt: TGTGCCAGCAGCGTCGGGGGTACGCAGTATTTT
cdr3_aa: CASSVGGTQYF

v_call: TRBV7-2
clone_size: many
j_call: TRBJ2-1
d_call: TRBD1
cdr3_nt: TGTGCCGGGGGGACAGGTGATCTACATGAGCAGTTCTTC
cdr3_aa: CAGGTGDLHEQFF

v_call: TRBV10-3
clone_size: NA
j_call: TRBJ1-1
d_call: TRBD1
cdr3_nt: TGTGCCATCAGTGGGGGACAGGGGGAAGCTTTCTTT
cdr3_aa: CAISGGQGEAFF

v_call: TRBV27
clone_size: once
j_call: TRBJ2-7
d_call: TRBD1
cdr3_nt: TGTGCCAGCCTCCCCGAATTCGGACAGGGATACGAGCAGTACTTC
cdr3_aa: CASLPEFGQGYEQYF

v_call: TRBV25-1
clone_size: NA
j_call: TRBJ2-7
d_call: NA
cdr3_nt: TGTGCCAGCCCCGCACAACGCGGTTGCTACGAGCAGTACTTC
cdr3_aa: CASPAQRGCYEQYF

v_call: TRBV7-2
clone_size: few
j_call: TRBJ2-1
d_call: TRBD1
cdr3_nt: TGTGCCAGCAGCCCGCAAGACAGGGGGCTCCGCCAAGAGCAGTTCTTC
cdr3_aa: CASSPQDRGLRQEQFF

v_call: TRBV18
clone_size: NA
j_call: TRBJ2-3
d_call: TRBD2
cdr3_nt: TGTGCCAGCTCACCCGATTTTAGCGGGGCTAGCACAGATACGCAGTATTTT
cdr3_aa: CASSPDFSGASTDTQYF

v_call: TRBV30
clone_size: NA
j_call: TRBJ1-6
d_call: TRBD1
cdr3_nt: TGTGCCTGGACGGCGGGGCAGGGGGCGAATAGGAATTCACCCCTCCACTTT
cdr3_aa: CAWTAGQGANRNSPLHF

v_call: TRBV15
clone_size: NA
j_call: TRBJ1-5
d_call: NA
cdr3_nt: TGTGCCACCAGCGATAAATTGGACCGAAGCAATCAGCCCCAGCATTTT
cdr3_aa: CATSDKLDRSNQPQHF

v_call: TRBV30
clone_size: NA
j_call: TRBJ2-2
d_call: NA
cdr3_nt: TGTGCCTGGGGACGTCTTGTGAACACCGGGGAGCTGTTTTTT
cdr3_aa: CAWGRLVNTGELFF